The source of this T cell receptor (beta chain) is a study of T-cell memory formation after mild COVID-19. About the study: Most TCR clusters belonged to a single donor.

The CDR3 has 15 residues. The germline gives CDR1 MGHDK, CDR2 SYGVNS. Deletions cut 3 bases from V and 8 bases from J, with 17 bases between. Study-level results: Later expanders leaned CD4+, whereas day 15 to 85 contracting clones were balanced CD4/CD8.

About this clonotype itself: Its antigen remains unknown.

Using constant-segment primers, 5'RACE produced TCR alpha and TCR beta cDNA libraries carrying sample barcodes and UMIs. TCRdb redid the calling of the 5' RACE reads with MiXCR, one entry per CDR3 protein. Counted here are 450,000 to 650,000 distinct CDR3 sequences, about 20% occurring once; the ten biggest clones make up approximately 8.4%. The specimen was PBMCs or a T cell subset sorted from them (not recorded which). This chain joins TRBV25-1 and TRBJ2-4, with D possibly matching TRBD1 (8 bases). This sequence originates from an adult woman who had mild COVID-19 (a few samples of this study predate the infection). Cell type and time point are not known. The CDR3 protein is CASSDPRTGRDIQYF. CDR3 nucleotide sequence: TGTGCCAGCAGTGACCCCCGGACAGGGAGGGACATTCAGTACTTC.